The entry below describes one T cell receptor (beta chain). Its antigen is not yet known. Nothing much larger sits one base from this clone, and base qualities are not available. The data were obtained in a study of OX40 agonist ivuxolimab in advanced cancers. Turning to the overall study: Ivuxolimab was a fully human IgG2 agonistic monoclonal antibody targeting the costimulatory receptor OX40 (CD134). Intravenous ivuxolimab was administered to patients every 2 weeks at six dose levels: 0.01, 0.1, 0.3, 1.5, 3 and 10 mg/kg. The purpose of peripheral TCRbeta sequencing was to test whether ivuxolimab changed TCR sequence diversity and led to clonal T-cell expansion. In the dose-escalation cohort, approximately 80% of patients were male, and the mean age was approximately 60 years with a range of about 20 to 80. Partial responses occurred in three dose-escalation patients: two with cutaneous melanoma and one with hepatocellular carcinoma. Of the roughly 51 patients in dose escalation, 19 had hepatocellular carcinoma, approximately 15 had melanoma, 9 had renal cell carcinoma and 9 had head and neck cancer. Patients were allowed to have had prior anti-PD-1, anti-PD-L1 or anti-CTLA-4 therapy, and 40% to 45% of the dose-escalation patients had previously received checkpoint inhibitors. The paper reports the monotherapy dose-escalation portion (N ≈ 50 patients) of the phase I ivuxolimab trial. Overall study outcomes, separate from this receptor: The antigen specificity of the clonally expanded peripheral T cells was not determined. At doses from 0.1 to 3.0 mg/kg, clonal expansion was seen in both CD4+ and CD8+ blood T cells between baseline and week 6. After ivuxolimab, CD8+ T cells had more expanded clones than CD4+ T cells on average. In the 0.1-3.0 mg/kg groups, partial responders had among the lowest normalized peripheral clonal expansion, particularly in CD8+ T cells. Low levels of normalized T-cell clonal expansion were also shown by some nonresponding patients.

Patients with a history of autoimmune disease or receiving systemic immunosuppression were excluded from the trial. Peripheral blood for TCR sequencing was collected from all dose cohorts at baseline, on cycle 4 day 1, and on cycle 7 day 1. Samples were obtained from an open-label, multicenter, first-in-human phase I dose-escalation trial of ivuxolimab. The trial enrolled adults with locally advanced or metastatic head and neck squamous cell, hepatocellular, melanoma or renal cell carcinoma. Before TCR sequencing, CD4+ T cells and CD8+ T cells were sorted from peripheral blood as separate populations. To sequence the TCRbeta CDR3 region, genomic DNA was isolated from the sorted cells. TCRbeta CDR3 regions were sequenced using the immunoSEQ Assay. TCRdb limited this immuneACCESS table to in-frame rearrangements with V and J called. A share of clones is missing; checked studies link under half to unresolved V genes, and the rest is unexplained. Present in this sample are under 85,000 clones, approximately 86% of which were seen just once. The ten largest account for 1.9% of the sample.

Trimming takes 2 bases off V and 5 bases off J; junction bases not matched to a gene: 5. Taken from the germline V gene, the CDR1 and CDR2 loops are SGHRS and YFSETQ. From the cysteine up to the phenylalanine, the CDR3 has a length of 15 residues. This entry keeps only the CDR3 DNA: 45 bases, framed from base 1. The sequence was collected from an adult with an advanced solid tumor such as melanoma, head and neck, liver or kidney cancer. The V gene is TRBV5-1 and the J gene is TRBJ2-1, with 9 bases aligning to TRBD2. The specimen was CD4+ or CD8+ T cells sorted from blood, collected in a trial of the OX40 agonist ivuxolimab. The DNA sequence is TGCGCCAGCAGCTTAGTGTCTAGCGGGAACAATGAGCAGTTCTTC. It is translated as CASSLVSSGNNEQFF.